The entry below gives a single T cell receptor (beta chain) sequence along with its context. Its antigen is not known. With a J-beta primer mix and a sample-barcoded 5' primer, a second PCR ran about 7 to 12 cycles. At least 2.5 million CDR3-containing paired-end reads were obtained per sample. TCRdb redid the calling of the 5' RACE reads with MiXCR, one entry per CDR3 protein. The repertoire holds about 1.5 million distinct CDR3 sequences, with about 42% as singletons. The sample originates from a study of blood T cells in healthy people across ages. At the level of the study: Template switching picked up about one barcoded beta molecule for each two T cells. Overall study results and limits: No one knew whether donors had CMV, which possibly confounded expanded clonotype changes.

Germline V gene lookup returns CDR1 SGDLS and CDR2 YYNGEE. This CDR3 contains 13 residues. The V segment lost 2 bases and the J segment 6 bases; nucleotides outside the gene matches: 4. The TCR sequence derives from a woman aged 18-30 years in good health. V is TRBV9 and J is TRBJ1-2; 7 bases are a match to TRBD1. What was sequenced was blood. The DNA for the CDR3 is TGTGCCAGCAGCGTTGGACAGGTAGATGGCTACACCTTC. As protein: CASSVGQVDGYTF.